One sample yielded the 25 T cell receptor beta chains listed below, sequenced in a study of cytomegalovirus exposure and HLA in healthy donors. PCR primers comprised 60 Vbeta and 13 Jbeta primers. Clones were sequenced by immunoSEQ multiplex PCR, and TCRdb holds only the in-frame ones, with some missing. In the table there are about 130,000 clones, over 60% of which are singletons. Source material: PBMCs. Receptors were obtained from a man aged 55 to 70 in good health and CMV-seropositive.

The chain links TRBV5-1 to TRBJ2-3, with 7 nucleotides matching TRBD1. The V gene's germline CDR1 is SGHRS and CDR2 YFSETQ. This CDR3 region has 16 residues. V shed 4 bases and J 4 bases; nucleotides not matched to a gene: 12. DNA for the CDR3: TGCGCCAGCAGCCTAGAGGGGGCACTCGGGGCAGATACGCAGTATTTT. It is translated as CASSLEGALGADTQYF.

CDR3 nucleotides: TGCAGCGTTGACCCGGCGGAGTTGACAGATACGCAGTATTTT. Translated, it gives CSVDPAELTDTQYF. The V gene is TRBV29-1, the J gene TRBJ2-3; no clear D gene. The germline V gene encodes CDR1 SQVTM and CDR2 ANQGSEA. Trimming left V 3 bases short and J 3 bases short, with 13 bases between. The CDR3 length is 14 residues.

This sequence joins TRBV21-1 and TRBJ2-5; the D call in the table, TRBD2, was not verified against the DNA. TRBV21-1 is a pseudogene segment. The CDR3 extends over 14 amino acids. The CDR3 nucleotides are TGTGCCAGCAGCAAAGAGCCGGGGAGAGAGACCCAGTACTTC. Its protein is CASSKEPGRETQYF.

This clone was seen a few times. The CDR3 nucleotides are TGTGCCAGCAGCCCTACAGGGGTAAGCTCCTACAATGAGCAGTTCTTC. It codes for CASSPTGVSSYNEQFF. The chain combines TRBV5-4 with TRBJ2-1; 7 bases are shared with TRBD1. The CDR3 runs to 16 residues. The germline gives CDR1 SGHNT, CDR2 YYREEE (reference sequence). V shed 4 bases, J shed 0 bases, and the junction held 7 bases outside the gene matches. The full variable domain, with the rest looked up from reference TRBV5-4 and TRBJ2-1, is ETGVTQSPTHLIKTRGQQVTLRCSSQSGHNTVSWYQQALGQGPQFIFQYYREEENGRGNFPPRFSGLQFPNYSSELNVNALELDDSALYLCASSPTGVSSYNEQFFGPGTRLTVL.

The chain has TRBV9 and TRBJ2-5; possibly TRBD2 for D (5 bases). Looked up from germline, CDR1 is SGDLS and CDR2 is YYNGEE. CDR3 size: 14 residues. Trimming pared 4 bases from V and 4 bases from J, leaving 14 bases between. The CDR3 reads CASSPGVAGETQYF. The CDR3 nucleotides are TGTGCCAGCAGCCCCGGGGTCGCGGGAGAGACCCAGTACTTC.

The CDR3 DNA reads as TGTGCCATCAGTACCAGGACAGAAGAGACCCAGTACTTC. Amino acids: CAISTRTEETQYF. J is TRBJ2-5 and V is TRBV10-3; perhaps TRBD1 as D (6 bases). Germline lookup yields CDR1 ENHRY and CDR2 SYGVKD. CDR3 size: 13 residues. Trimming stripped 5 bases from V and 3 bases from J, with 10 bases between.

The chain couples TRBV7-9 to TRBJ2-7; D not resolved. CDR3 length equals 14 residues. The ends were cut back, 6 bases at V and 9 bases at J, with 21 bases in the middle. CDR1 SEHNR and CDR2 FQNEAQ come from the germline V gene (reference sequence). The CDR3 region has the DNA TGTGCCAGCAGTGTCGGAGACTCCGCGCGCGGGCAGTACTTC. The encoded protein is CASSVGDSARGQYF.

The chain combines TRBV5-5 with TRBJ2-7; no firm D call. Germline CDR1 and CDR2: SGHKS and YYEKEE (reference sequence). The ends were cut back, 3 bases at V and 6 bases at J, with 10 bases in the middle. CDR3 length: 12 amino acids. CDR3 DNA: TGTGCCAGCAGCTACCCGATGGCCGAGCAGTACTTC. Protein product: CASSYPMAEQYF.

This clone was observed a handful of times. CDR3 in DNA: TGTGCCAGCAGTTACCTTCAGCTAGGCCGCGATCAGCCCCAGCATTTT. Residues: CASSYLQLGRDQPQHF. V gene TRBV6-6 combines with J gene TRBJ1-5; D gene unclear. Trimming took 2 bases from V and 5 from J, leaving 16 bases between them. The germline gives CDR1 MNHNY, CDR2 SVGAGI (reference sequence). The CDR3 consists of 16 residues.

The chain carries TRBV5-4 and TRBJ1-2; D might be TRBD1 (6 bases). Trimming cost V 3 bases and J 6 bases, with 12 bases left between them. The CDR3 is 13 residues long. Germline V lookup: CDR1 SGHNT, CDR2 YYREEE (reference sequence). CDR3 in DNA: TGTGCCAGCAGCTCTACAGGGAGGGATGGCTACACCTTC. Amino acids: CASSSTGRDGYTF. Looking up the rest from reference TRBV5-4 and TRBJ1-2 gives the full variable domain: ETGVTQSPTHLIKTRGQQVTLRCSSQSGHNTVSWYQQALGQGPQFIFQYYREEENGRGNFPPRFSGLQFPNYSSELNVNALELDDSALYLCASSSTGRDGYTFGSGTRLTVV.

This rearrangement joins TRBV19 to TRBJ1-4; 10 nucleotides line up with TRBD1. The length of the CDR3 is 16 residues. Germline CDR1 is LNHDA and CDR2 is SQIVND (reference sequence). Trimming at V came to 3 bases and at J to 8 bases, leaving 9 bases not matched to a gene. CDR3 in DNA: TGTGCCAGTAGTATTTTTGACGGGACAGGGGCGGAAAAACTGTTTTTT. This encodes CASSIFDGTGAEKLFF.

The CDR3 coding sequence is TGTGCCAGCAGTCTCCCCCCACAGGGGGGGTATAGCAATCAGCCCCAGCATTTT. Encoded protein: CASSLPPQGGYSNQPQHF. The rearrangement uses TRBV28 and TRBJ1-5; 8 nucleotides match TRBD1. The CDR3 has 18 residues. Looked up from germline, CDR1 is MDHEN and CDR2 is SYDVKM. V was pared by 5 bases and J by 0 bases, with 12 bases of the junction left unmatched.

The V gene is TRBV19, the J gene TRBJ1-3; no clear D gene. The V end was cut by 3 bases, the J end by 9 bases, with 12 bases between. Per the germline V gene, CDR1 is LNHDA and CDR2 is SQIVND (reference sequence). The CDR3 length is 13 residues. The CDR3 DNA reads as TGTGCCAGTAGTATTAGGATCGAGGGCACCATATATTTT. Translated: CASSIRIEGTIYF.

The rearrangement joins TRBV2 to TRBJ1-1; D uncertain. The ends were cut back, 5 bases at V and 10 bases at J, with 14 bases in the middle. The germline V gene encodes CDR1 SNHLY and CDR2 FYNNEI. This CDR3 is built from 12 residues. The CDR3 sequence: CASSPSNTAAFF. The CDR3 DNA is TGTGCCAGCAGTCCTTCTAATACAGCAGCTTTCTTT. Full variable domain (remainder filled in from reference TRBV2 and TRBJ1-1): EPEVTQTPSHQVTQMGQEVILRCVPISNHLYFYWYRQILGQKVEFLVSFYNNEISEKSEIFDDQFSVERPDGSNFTLKIRSTKLEDSAMYFCASSPSNTAAFFGQGTRLTVV.

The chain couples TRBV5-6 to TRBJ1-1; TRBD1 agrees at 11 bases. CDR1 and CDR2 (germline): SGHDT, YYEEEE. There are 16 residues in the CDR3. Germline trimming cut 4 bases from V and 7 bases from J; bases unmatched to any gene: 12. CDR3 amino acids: CASSPDAGTGGIEAFF. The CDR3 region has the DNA TGTGCCAGCAGCCCGGACGCCGGGACAGGGGGTATTGAAGCTTTCTTT.

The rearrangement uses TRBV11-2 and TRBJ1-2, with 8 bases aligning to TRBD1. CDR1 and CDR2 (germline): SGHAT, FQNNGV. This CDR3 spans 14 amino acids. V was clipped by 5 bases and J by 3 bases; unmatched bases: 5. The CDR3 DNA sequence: TGTGCCAGCAGCCGGGCAGGGGGCGACTATGGCTACACCTTC. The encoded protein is CASSRAGGDYGYTF.

The CDR3, as DNA: TGTGCCAGCAGTGACGATGCAAAGGGGGAGCAGTTCTTC. Protein product: CASSDDAKGEQFF. The chain joins TRBV6-4 to TRBJ2-1, with D perhaps TRBD1 (5 bases). Germline CDR1 and CDR2: MRHNA and SNTAGT. Between the trimmed V and J ends, which lost 2 bases and 10 bases, there was a span of 12 bases. This CDR3 region has 13 residues.

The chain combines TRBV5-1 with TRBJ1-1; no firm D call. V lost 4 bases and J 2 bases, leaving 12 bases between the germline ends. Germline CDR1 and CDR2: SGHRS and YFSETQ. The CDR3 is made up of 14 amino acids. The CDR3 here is CASSVNGVNTEAFF. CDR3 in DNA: TGCGCCAGCAGCGTAAACGGGGTCAACACTGAAGCTTTCTTT.

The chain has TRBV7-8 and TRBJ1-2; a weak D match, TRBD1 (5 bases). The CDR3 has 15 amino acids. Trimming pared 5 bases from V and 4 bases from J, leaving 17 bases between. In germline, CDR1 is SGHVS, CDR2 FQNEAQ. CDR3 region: CASSTSQGYSYGYTF. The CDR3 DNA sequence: TGTGCCAGCAGCACGAGTCAGGGCTACAGCTATGGCTACACCTTC.

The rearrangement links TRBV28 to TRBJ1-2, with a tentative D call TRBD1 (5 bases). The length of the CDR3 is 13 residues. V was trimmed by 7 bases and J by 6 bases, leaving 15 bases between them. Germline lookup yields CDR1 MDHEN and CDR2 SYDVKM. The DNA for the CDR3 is TGTGCCAGCACCTATGGGGGGATACATGGCTACACCTTC. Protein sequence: CASTYGGIHGYTF.

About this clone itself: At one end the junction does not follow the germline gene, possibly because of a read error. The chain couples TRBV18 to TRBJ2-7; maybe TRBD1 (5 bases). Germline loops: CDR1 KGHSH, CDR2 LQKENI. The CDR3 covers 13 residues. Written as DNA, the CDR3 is TGTGCCAACTCACCAGGGCTTGAATACGAGCAGTACTTC. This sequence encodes CANSPGLEYEQYF. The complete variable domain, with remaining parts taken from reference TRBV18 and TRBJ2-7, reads NAGVMQNPRHLVRRRGQEARLRCSPMKGHSHVYWYRQLPEEGLKFMVYLQKENIIDESGMPKERFSAEFPKEGPSILRIQQVVRGDSAAYFCANSPGLEYEQYFGPGTRLTVT.

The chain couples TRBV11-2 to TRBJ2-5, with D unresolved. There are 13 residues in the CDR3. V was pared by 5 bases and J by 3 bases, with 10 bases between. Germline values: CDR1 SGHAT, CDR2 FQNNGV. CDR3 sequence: CASSPDSEETQYF. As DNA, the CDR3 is TGTGCCAGCAGCCCTGACTCGGAAGAGACCCAGTACTTC.

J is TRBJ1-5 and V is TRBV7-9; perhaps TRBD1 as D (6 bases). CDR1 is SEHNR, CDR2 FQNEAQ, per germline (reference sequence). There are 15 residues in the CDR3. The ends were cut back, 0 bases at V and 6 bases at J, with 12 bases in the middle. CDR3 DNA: TGTGCCAGCAGCTTAGCTACAGGGTGGCCTCAGCCCCAGCATTTT. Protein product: CASSLATGWPQPQHF.

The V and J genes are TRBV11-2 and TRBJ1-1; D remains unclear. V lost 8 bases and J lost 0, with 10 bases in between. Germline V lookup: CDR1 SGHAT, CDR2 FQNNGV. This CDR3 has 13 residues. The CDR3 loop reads CASSARLNTEAFF. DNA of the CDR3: TGTGCCAGCTCAGCTAGACTGAACACTGAAGCTTTCTTT.

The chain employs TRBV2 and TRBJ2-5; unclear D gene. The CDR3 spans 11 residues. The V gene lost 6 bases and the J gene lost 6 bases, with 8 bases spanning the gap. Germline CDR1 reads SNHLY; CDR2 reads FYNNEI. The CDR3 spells CASRKTKTQYF. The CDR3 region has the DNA TGTGCCAGCAGGAAGACAAAGACCCAGTACTTC.